The T cell receptor (beta chain) described here comes from a study of cytomegalovirus exposure and HLA in healthy donors. Study-level results: Most TCR sequences were rare, but some public TCRs occurred in many donors.

The CDR3 covers 16 residues. Germline-derived CDR1 and CDR2 are SNHLY and FYNNEI. V gave up 4 bases and J gave up 1 base, with 11 bases separating them. This clone was counted only a few times. The antigen remains undetermined. The data were produced by immunoSEQ multiplex PCR, yet TCRdb's version contains in-frame clones alone and is incomplete. The top ten hold about 7.2% of the sample, which has some 170,000 clones, about 89% seen once. The TCR comes from a young man in good health and CMV-seropositive. This chain uses TRBV2 with TRBJ2-6, with D possibly being TRBD1 (5 bases). The sample taken for sequencing was PBMCs. The CDR3 is CASSAAQGSGANVLTF. DNA of the CDR3: TGTGCCAGCAGTGCAGCTCAGGGATCTGGGGCCAACGTCCTGACTTTC.